What follows is one T cell receptor (beta chain) and its context. Its antigen is currently not known. Just one base apart from a much larger clone, this may be a read error. Library creation used PCR. The instrument given in TCRdb is Illumina HiSeq 2500. To normalize quantification of the TCRbeta repertoire, the TCR libraries were built with molecular barcoding that relied on unique molecular identifiers. The public reads were quality trimmed at Q25 with fastp and then assembled into clones with MiXCR by TCRdb, keeping productive beta chains. Merged by CDR3 protein, the rows form single entries marked with the most common genes and DNA. This sample has 350,000 to 500,000 distinct CDR3 sequences in its table, and 43% of those were observed once. The top ten hold 27% of the sample. Reading the label with the study, this specimen's treatment or condition is: allogeneic hematopoietic cell transplantation with graft depleted of TCRalphabeta T cells and CD19 B cells. The transplant recipients were children given TCRalphabeta/CD19-depleted allogeneic hematopoietic cell grafts.

V loses 6 bases of germline sequence and J loses 8 bases, and the interval between the two ends is 8 bases. CDR3 length: 11 amino acids, cysteine to phenylalanine. The entry retains the CDR3 DNA only, 33 bases that are in frame from base 1. This record belongs to a study of T-cell reconstitution after alpha-beta-depleted transplantation in children (dated by TCRdb to the mid-2010s). Some background on the complete study: Using TCR repertoire profiling, the study quantitatively followed how T-cell immune reconstitution unfolded in children after TCRalphabeta/CD19-depleted allogeneic hematopoietic cell transplantation.

Study-level results and caveats: Hyperexpanded clone frequencies declined over subsequent months; after one year, T-cell counts and TCRbeta diversity were mostly attributed to newly produced T cells. In some patients, the high TCRbeta diversity seen at day 60 was put down to recipient T cells and intrathymic progenitors that had survived conditioning. About two months after transplant, the apparently early recovery of alphabetaT-cell counts reportedly depended on just several hundred clones that had expanded rapidly and came from non-depleted graft cells.

The material sequenced was PBMCs, taken before TCRalphabeta/CD19-depleted stem cell transplant. This TCR derives from a girl aged 2-9 years with aplastic anemia, due to receive a stem cell transplant. The chain joins TRBV12-3 or TRBV12-4 to TRBJ2-1, with TRBD1 perhaps the D gene, on 5 matching bases. The encoded CDR3 is CASSSGYEQFF. The bases read TGTGCCAGCAGCTCAGGGTATGAGCAGTTCTTC.